The 4 T cell receptor beta chains below come from one sample, sequenced in a study of shared clonotypes between healthy human individuals. The assay was immunoSEQ multiplex PCR, and TCRdb's table has in-frame clones only and misses some. The sample lists some 1.5 million clones; roughly 95% were seen once. The sequencing sample was made of naive CD4+ T cells sorted from blood. Subset denoted: CD45RA+ positively selected. These receptor sequences come from a man aged 25-40 years in good health.

The gene calls are TRBV27 and TRBJ2-7; 8 bases match TRBD1. After removal of 4 bases from V and 8 bases from J, the junction contained 16 bases not matched to a gene. In germline, CDR1 is MNHEY, CDR2 SMNVEV (reference sequence). This CDR3 comprises 16 residues. The CDR3 DNA sequence: TGTGCCAGCAGTTCACTCGCCGGGACAGGCCAAGGGAAGCAGTACTTC. Its translation: CASSSLAGTGQGKQYF.

This chain connects TRBV10-1 to TRBJ2-1; D assignment may be TRBD1 or TRBD2 (5 bases each). Trimming cost V 5 bases and J 7 bases, with 18 bases left between them. The germline V gene has CDR1 WNHNN and CDR2 SYGVQD (reference sequence). The CDR3 totals 15 residues. CDR3 region: CASSLTGLWGNEQFF. The DNA of the CDR3 is TGCGCCAGCAGTTTAACCGGACTTTGGGGGAATGAGCAGTTCTTC.

As concerns this clone: The same CDR3 is also encoded by other DNA sequences in this sample. The J gene is TRBJ2-2, the V gene TRBV7-6; D may be TRBD2 (5 bases). The CDR3 is 16 residues long. Germline CDR1 and CDR2: SGHVS and FNYEAQ. V lost 3 bases and J lost 1, with 12 bases in between. The CDR3 region is CASSLGSGGNTGELFF. Here the CDR3 DNA reads TGTGCCAGCAGCTTGGGAAGCGGTGGGAACACCGGGGAGCTGTTTTTT.

This clone has a single count. The rearrangement uses TRBV4-3 and TRBJ2-1; D is ambiguous. Trimming took off 1 base at V and 3 bases at J, with 4 bases between the two ends. The CDR3 covers 13 residues. Looked up from germline, CDR1 is LGHNA and CDR2 is YSLEER. The CDR3 bases are TGCGCCAGCAGCCAAGTCGTCTACAATGAGCAGTTCTTC. This gives the protein CASSQVVYNEQFF.